This T cell receptor (beta chain) originates from a study of T cells after yellow fever vaccination. Germline loops: CDR1 SQVTM, CDR2 ANQGSEA. The CDR3 loop spans 15 amino acids. V was clipped by 5 bases and J by 4 bases, with 20 bases between them. TCRdb fed the 5' RACE reads into MiXCR, producing one record per CDR3 protein. The sample lists more than 15,000 distinct CDR3 sequences; more than 4% were seen once. This clonotype was recorded many times. The specimen comprised PBMCs, either bulk or a sorted T-cell subset (CD4+, CD8+, memory, or dextramer-sorted; not recorded which), sampled 15 days after the yellow fever booster vaccination. The gene calls are TRBV29-1 and TRBJ2-5; D gene uncertain. The origin of this receptor is a young man who received the YFV17D yellow fever vaccine. CDR3 region: CSVRKGLNVGETQYF. CDR3 coding DNA: TGCAGCGTTCGAAAGGGCCTAAACGTGGGAGAGACCCAGTACTTC.